Following are 11 T cell receptor beta chains from one sample sequenced in a study of T-cell reconstitution after alpha-beta-depleted transplantation in children. Preparation of the TCRbeta library used unique molecular identifiers. TCRdb itself ran the PCR reads through MiXCR, one entry per CDR3 protein. The sample gives a few hundred thousand distinct CDR3 sequences, approximately 30% of which show up once; 30% to 40% is in the top ten. The material sequenced was PBMCs, taken before TCRalphabeta/CD19-depleted stem cell transplant. The receptors were sampled from a boy less than two years old with Wiskott-Aldrich syndrome, due to receive a stem cell transplant.

The chain carries TRBV6-2 or TRBV6-3 and TRBJ2-7, with a tentative D call TRBD1 (5 bases). CDR3 length: 13 amino acids. The germline V and J ends were trimmed by 8 bases and 6 bases, with 17 bases remaining between them. The germline V gene has CDR1 MNHEY and CDR2 SVGEGT. The CDR3 is CASSNRNPSEQYF. The CDR3 DNA sequence: TGTGCCAGCTCCAACAGGAATCCTTCCGAGCAGTACTTC.

The chain uses TRBV10-1 and TRBJ2-6, with D hard to call. The length of the CDR3 is 13 residues. The germline V gene encodes CDR1 WNHNN and CDR2 SYGVQD (reference sequence). Trimming removed 0 bases at V and 3 bases at J, with 0 bases between. The CDR3 DNA sequence: TGCGCCAGCAGTGAGTCTGGGGCCAACGTCCTGACTTTC. It yields the protein CASSESGANVLTF.

The V and J genes are TRBV11-2 and TRBJ1-1; 7 positions agree with TRBD1. This CDR3 has 17 residues. Germline V gene lookup returns CDR1 SGHAT and CDR2 FQNNGV. V was clipped by 0 bases and J by 0 bases; unmatched bases: 7. The CDR3 nucleotides read TGTGCCAGCAGCTTAGATCTAGGGACAGCTATGAACACTGAAGCTTTCTTT. As protein: CASSLDLGTAMNTEAFF.

The chain joins TRBV6-5 to TRBJ2-7; 7 bases fit TRBD1. The germline V gene encodes CDR1 MNHEY and CDR2 SVGAGI. This CDR3 region has 11 residues. Trimming cost V 6 bases and J 8 bases; bases outside gene matches: 4. The DNA of the CDR3 is TGTGCCAGCAGCTTACAGGGGCAGCAGTACTTC. Translating gives CASSLQGQQYF.

This clonotype was seen a handful of times. J is TRBJ2-3 and V is TRBV20-1; D is tentatively TRBD1 or TRBD2 (5 bases each). Germline CDR1 reads DFQATT; CDR2 reads SNEGSKA (reference sequence). Trimming removed 6 bases at V and 10 bases at J, with 17 bases between. The CDR3 runs to 12 residues. CDR3 loop: CSAQGSGNAQYF. CDR3 nucleotides: TGCAGTGCGCAGGGATCGGGGAACGCGCAGTATTTT.

This clonotype was seen more than once but under ten times. The chain has TRBV29-1 and TRBJ2-1; 9 nucleotides line up with TRBD2. The J segment lost 7 bases and the V segment lost 3 bases, leaving 13 bases of the junction unmatched. This CDR3 has 16 residues. Germline CDR1 is SQVTM and CDR2 is ANQGSEA. CDR3 bases: TGCAGCGTTGATCTATTTCGGGGACTAGCAGGGAATGAGCAGTTCTTC. Translating gives CSVDLFRGLAGNEQFF.

In its sample, this clonotype was seen a few times. This chain uses TRBV11-3 with TRBJ2-3; 7 bases agree with TRBD1. Germline assignment: CDR1 SGHNT and CDR2 YENEEA. The V segment lost 5 bases and the J segment 5 bases; nucleotides outside the gene matches: 7. This CDR3 has 14 amino acids. The CDR3 is CASSIQGIKDTQYF. The CDR3 coding sequence is TGTGCCAGCAGCATACAGGGGATCAAAGATACGCAGTATTTT.

This clonotype appeared a few times. V usage is TRBV29-1 and J usage is TRBJ2-1, with 7 nucleotides matching TRBD1. Germline values: CDR1 SQVTM, CDR2 ANQGSEA. This CDR3 comprises 13 residues. V was clipped by 1 base and J by 3 bases; unmatched bases: 0. The DNA for the CDR3 is TGCAGCGTTGAAGGGACAGGCTACAATGAGCAGTTCTTC. Translating it yields CSVEGTGYNEQFF.

V is TRBV5-1 and J is TRBJ1-6; 7 positions agree with TRBD1. Looked up from germline, CDR1 is SGHRS and CDR2 is YFSETQ. The CDR3 sequence is 15 residues long. J lost 6 bases, V lost 5 bases, and 8 bases had no gene match. The CDR3 DNA reads TGCGCCAGCAGTTCATCCGGGACAGCTAATTCACCCCTCCACTTT. Translation gives CASSSSGTANSPLHF.

The V and J genes are TRBV2 and TRBJ2-1; 8 bases line up with TRBD2. Unmatched junction bases numbered 13, after V lost 8 bases and J lost 7 bases. Germline-derived CDR1 and CDR2 are SNHLY and FYNNEI. The CDR3 has 15 amino acids. This CDR3 is CASSFPAGGGNEQFF. The CDR3 nucleotides are TGTGCCAGCTCCTTCCCGGCGGGGGGTGGGAATGAGCAGTTCTTC.

This clonotype was seen more than once but under ten times. The chain combines TRBV29-1 with TRBJ2-1; 7 bases map to TRBD1. This CDR3 region has 16 residues. From germline, CDR1 is SQVTM and CDR2 ANQGSEA. The junction had 8 bases not matched to a gene; V was cut back by 2 bases and J by 1 base. In nucleotides, the CDR3 is TGCAGCGTTGAACCCCTGACAGGGACGTCCTACAATGAGCAGTTCTTC. The encoded protein is CSVEPLTGTSYNEQFF.